Presented here are 22 T cell receptor beta chains from one specimen sequenced in a study of blood T cell repertoires in COVID-19. The repertoire was sequenced with immunoSEQ multiplex PCR; TCRdb's copy has only in-frame clones and lacks some. This sample yields hundreds of thousands of clones, of which roughly 90% are seen a single time; 6% to 9% belongs to the top ten. Sequenced: peripheral blood. The receptors come from a man in his 60s who had recovered from COVID-19.

The chain links TRBV18 to TRBJ1-6; 7 bases map to TRBD1. The CDR3 runs to 18 residues. The germline V gene has CDR1 KGHSH and CDR2 LQKENI. J was trimmed by 9 bases and V by 1 base; bases with no gene match: 15. DNA of the CDR3: TGTGCCAGCTCACCACGGACAATGACAGGGATAAGGGGTTCACCCCTCCACTTT. Translation gives CASSPRTMTGIRGSPLHF.

The chain carries TRBV18 and TRBJ1-4; no reliable D call. Germline values: CDR1 KGHSH, CDR2 LQKENI. V was trimmed by 6 bases and J by 3 bases, leaving 11 bases between them. The CDR3 has 14 residues. This chain's CDR3 is CASSPGGSNEKLFF. CDR3 nucleotides: TGTGCCAGCTCTCCTGGAGGGTCTAATGAAAAACTGTTTTTT. Drawing the rest from reference TRBV18 and TRBJ1-4, the complete variable domain is NAGVMQNPRHLVRRRGQEARLRCSPMKGHSHVYWYRQLPEEGLKFMVYLQKENIIDESGMPKERFSAEFPKEGPSILRIQQVVRGDSAAYFCASSPGGSNEKLFFGSGTQLSVL.

V gene TRBV9 combines with J gene TRBJ1-2, with D possibly being TRBD1 (6 bases). The CDR3 runs 12 residues. In germline, CDR1 is SGDLS, CDR2 YYNGEE. Trimming took 4 bases from V and 7 from J, leaving 11 bases between them. CDR3 sequence: CASSPVGGGYTF. CDR3 in DNA: TGTGCCAGCAGCCCCGTAGGGGGTGGCTACACCTTC.

The V call is TRBV10-2, the J call TRBJ1-5, with TRBD1 matching 8 bases. The CDR3 length is 16 residues. Germline trimming cut 1 base from V and 4 bases from J; bases unmatched to any gene: 6. The germline gives CDR1 WSHSY, CDR2 SAAADI. CDR3 in amino acids: CASSEYTGGGNQPQHF. The DNA of the CDR3 is TGCGCCAGCAGTGAGTATACAGGGGGAGGAAATCAGCCCCAGCATTTT.

This chain uses TRBV6-5 with TRBJ2-1; TRBD1 agrees at 7 bases. Trimming removed 8 bases from V and 0 bases from J; junction bases left unmatched: 4. Germline lookup yields CDR1 MNHEY and CDR2 SVGAGI. This CDR3 region has 14 residues. As DNA, the CDR3 is TGTGCCAGCCGAAGGGGGCTCTCCTACAATGAGCAGTTCTTC. Protein: CASRRGLSYNEQFF.

The chain is built from TRBV5-1 and TRBJ1-2; weak D call: TRBD1 (6 bases). The length of the CDR3 is 15 residues. The V end lost 2 bases, the J end lost 3 bases, and 14 bases lay between the germline ends. Germline V gene lookup returns CDR1 SGHRS and CDR2 YFSETQ. Here the CDR3 DNA reads TGCGCCAGCAGCTTTGGAAACAGGGTGGACTATGGCTACACCTTC. Translated, it gives CASSFGNRVDYGYTF.

The rearrangement links TRBV5-4 to TRBJ1-4, with D uncertain. Germline lookup yields CDR1 SGHNT and CDR2 YYREEE (reference sequence). V lost 2 bases and J 4 bases, leaving 12 bases between the germline ends. The CDR3 covers 15 residues. The CDR3 loop is CASSFGGSINEKLFF. DNA of the CDR3: TGTGCCAGCAGCTTTGGTGGGAGTATTAATGAAAAACTGTTTTTT.

V is TRBV5-1 and J is TRBJ2-1; no reliable D call. CDR3 length: 14 residues. CDR1 and CDR2 (germline): SGHRS, YFSETQ. Deletions cut 2 bases from V and 6 bases from J, with 12 bases between. The CDR3 is CASSLSSVTNEQFF. CDR3 nucleotides: TGCGCCAGCAGCTTATCCAGCGTCACCAATGAGCAGTTCTTC.

This clone showed up just once. The rearrangement joins TRBV11-2 to TRBJ2-7; the D gene is possibly TRBD2 (5 bases). CDR1 and CDR2 (germline): SGHAT, FQNNGV. This CDR3 has 14 amino acids. Trimming shortened V by 5 bases and J by 6 bases, and 17 bases separated the two germline ends. The CDR3: CASSRGRGFIEQYF. The CDR3 bases are TGTGCCAGCAGCCGTGGACGGGGATTTATCGAGCAGTACTTC.

V usage is TRBV5-5 and J usage is TRBJ2-1; tentatively, D is TRBD2 (6 bases). Germline assignment: CDR1 SGHKS and CDR2 YYEKEE (reference sequence). The CDR3 consists of 14 residues. The V end was cut by 4 bases, the J end by 8 bases, with 16 bases between. In nucleotides, the CDR3 is TGTGCCAGCAGCCCCGGGAGAGTCCGGTATGAGCAGTTCTTC. It is translated as CASSPGRVRYEQFF.

The CDR3 region has the DNA TGTGCCACCGCGTCCTTCAGGTACGAGCAGTACTTC. Its protein is CATASFRYEQYF. J is TRBJ2-7 and V is TRBV6-6; D is uncertain. The CDR3 sequence is 12 residues long. Germline CDR1 MNHNY, CDR2 SVGAGI (reference sequence). Trimming took 10 bases from V and 4 from J, leaving 14 bases between them.

The CDR3 DNA sequence: TGTGCCAGCAGTTACTCTAGGGCAGGGTACCAAGAGACCCAGTACTTC. Translated, it gives CASSYSRAGYQETQYF. The chain uses TRBV6-5 and TRBJ2-5, with D possibly being TRBD1 (5 bases). The CDR3 extends over 16 amino acids. Germline V gene sequence: CDR1 MNHEY, CDR2 SVGAGI. Trimming shortened V by 0 bases and J by 0 bases, and 11 bases separated the two germline ends.

This clone was seen just once. The rearrangement uses TRBV9 and TRBJ2-3, with 8 bases identical to TRBD1. The germline gives CDR1 SGDLS, CDR2 YYNGEE. The V gene end was trimmed by 4 bases and the J gene end by 3 bases; junction bases not matched to a gene: 13. The CDR3 has 17 amino acids. CDR3 protein: CASSLAYRGSMTDTQYF. The CDR3 DNA is TGTGCCAGCAGCTTAGCCTACAGGGGGAGTATGACAGATACGCAGTATTTT.

The chain joins TRBV3-1 (or the pseudogene TRBV3-2) to TRBJ2-7; 8 bases agree with TRBD1. The CDR3 is made up of 13 amino acids. Germline V gene sequence: CDR1 LGHDT, CDR2 YNNKEL (reference sequence). After removal of 3 bases from V and 8 bases from J, the junction contained 6 bases not matched to a gene. The CDR3 nucleotides read TGTGCCAGCAGCCAGGGGGGACAGGTTAAGCAGTACTTC. Protein: CASSQGGQVKQYF.

J is TRBJ1-6 and V is TRBV7-2; 8 nucleotides align to TRBD1. Germline V CDR1 and CDR2: SGHTA, FQGNSA. Trimming took 3 bases from V and 11 from J; bases not matched to a gene: 3. The CDR3 is 13 residues long. The CDR3 nucleotides are TGTGCCAGCAGCTTGCAGGGGGCGACACCCCTCCACTTT. It specifies CASSLQGATPLHF. The complete variable domain, with remaining parts taken from reference TRBV7-2 and TRBJ1-6, reads GAGVSQSPSNKVTEKGKDVELRCDPISGHTALYWYRQSLGQGLEFLIYFQGNSAPDKSGLPSDRFSAERTGGSVSTLTIQRTQQEDSAVYLCASSLQGATPLHFGNGTRLTVT.

The gene calls are TRBV6-5 and TRBJ1-1; tentative D call: TRBD1 (6 bases). Per germline, CDR1 MNHEY and CDR2 SVGAGI. The V end was cut by 8 bases, the J end by 5 bases, with 21 bases between. This CDR3 is 15 amino acids long. CDR3 sequence (DNA): TGTGCCAGCTGCTCAAAGACAGGTCGCGCTACTGAAGCTTTCTTT. This codes for CASCSKTGRATEAFF.

This chain links TRBV6-5 with TRBJ1-4; the D gene is possibly TRBD1 (5 bases). The CDR3 is 14 residues long. Germline assignment: CDR1 MNHEY and CDR2 SVGAGI. Trimming took 9 bases from V and 2 from J, leaving 13 bases between them. In nucleotides, the CDR3 is TGTGCCAGTATAACAGGACGCACTAATGAAAAACTGTTTTTT. Amino acid sequence: CASITGRTNEKLFF.

V usage is TRBV5-1 and J usage is TRBJ1-6, with 8 positions matching TRBD1. CDR1 and CDR2 from the germline V gene are SGHRS and YFSETQ. This CDR3 has 15 amino acids. V shed 4 bases, J shed 7 bases, and the junction held 7 bases outside the gene matches. The CDR3 is CASSLRQGRNSPLHF. In DNA, the CDR3 is TGCGCCAGCAGCCTAAGACAGGGGCGGAATTCACCCCTCCACTTT.

The chain combines TRBV7-9 with TRBJ2-7, with 10 nucleotides matching TRBD1. Germline assignment: CDR1 SEHNR and CDR2 FQNEAQ (reference sequence). The CDR3 is 15 amino acids. The junction had 9 bases not matched to a gene; V was cut back by 5 bases and J by 5 bases. The CDR3 protein is CASSARTGGIHEQYF. In DNA, the CDR3 is TGTGCCAGCAGCGCCCGGACAGGGGGAATCCACGAGCAGTACTTC.

V usage is TRBV19 and J usage is TRBJ2-1; tentatively, D is TRBD1 (5 bases). Trimming cost V 2 bases and J 5 bases, with 13 bases left between them. The CDR3 totals 15 residues. Germline-derived CDR1 and CDR2 are LNHDA and SQIVND (reference sequence). CDR3 in amino acids: CASSIRQGSHNEQFF. The CDR3 coding sequence is TGTGCCAGTAGTATAAGGCAGGGTAGCCACAATGAGCAGTTCTTC. Drawing the rest from reference TRBV19 and TRBJ2-1, the complete variable domain is DGGITQSPKYLFRKEGQNVTLSCEQNLNHDAMYWYRQDPGQGLRLIYYSQIVNDFQKGDIAEGYSVSREKKESFPLTVTSAQKNPTAFYLCASSIRQGSHNEQFFGPGTRLTVL.

This sequence joins TRBV5-8 and TRBJ2-6; D perhaps matches TRBD2 (5 bases). This CDR3 has 16 residues. Per the germline V gene, CDR1 is SGHTS and CDR2 is YDEGEE. V was trimmed by 4 bases and J by 2 bases, leaving 13 bases between them. CDR3 DNA: TGTGCCAGCAGCAAGAATCCCGGGGCTGGGGCCAACGTCCTGACTTTC. Translation: CASSKNPGAGANVLTF.

This rearrangement joins TRBV11-2 to TRBJ1-2; possible D gene TRBD1, 6 bases. This CDR3 is 14 amino acids long. Germline V gene lookup returns CDR1 SGHAT and CDR2 FQNNGV. V was clipped by 0 bases and J by 7 bases, with 12 bases between them. CDR3 sequence (DNA): TGTGCCAGCAGCTTAGATTCGATCAGGGGTGGCTACACCTTC. It yields the protein CASSLDSIRGGYTF.